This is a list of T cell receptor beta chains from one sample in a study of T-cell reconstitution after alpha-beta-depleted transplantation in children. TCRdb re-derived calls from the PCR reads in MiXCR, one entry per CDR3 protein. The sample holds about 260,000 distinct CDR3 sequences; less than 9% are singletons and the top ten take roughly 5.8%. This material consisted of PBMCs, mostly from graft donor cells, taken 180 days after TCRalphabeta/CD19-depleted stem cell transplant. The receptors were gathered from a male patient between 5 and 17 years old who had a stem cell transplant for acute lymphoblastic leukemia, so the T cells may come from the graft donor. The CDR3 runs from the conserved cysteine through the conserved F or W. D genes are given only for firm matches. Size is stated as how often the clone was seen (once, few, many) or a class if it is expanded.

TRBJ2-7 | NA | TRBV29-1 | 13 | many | CSVEVGHSYEQYF | TGCAGCGTTGAAGTCGGCCACTCCTACGAGCAGTACTTC
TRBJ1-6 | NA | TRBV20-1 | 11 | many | CSARLRTALHF | TGCAGTGCTAGACTGAGGACGGCCCTCCACTTT
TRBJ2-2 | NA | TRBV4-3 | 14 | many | CASARSGDTGELFF | TGCGCCAGCGCACGCTCAGGGGACACCGGGGAGCTGTTTTTT
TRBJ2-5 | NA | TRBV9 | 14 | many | CASKTGPGEETQYF | TGTGCCAGCAAAACCGGCCCCGGGGAGGAGACCCAGTACTTC
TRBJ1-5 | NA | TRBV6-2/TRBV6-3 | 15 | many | CASSSGRVGNQPQHF | TGTGCCAGCAGTTCTGGCAGGGTGGGCAATCAGCCCCAGCATTTT
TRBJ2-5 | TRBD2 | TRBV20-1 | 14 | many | CSARDTGGQETQYF | TGCAGTGCTAGAGATACGGGGGGGCAAGAGACCCAGTACTTC
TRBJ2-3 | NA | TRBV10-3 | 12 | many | CAISESIDTQYF | TGTGCCATCAGTGAGTCGATAGATACGCAGTATTTT
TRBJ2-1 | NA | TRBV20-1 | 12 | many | CSARDADNEQFF | TGCAGTGCTAGGGACGCCGACAATGAGCAGTTCTTC
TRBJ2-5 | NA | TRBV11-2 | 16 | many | CASSLDFRQYQETQYF | TGTGCCAGCAGCTTAGACTTCCGACAGTATCAAGAGACCCAGTACTTC
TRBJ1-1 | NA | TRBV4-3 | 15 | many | CASSQGWTATYEAFF | TGCGCCAGCAGCCAGGGTTGGACAGCCACTTATGAAGCTTTCTTT
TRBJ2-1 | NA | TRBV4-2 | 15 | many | CASSQENRAINEQFF | TGTGCCAGCAGCCAAGAGAACAGGGCTATCAATGAGCAGTTCTTC
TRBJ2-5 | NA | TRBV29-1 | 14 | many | CSVHRDPFGETQYF | TGCAGCGTGCACAGGGACCCCTTTGGAGAGACCCAGTACTTC
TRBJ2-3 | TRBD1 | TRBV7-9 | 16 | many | CASSETQAGGTDTQYF | TGTGCCAGCAGCGAGACCCAGGCAGGGGGAACAGATACGCAGTATTTT
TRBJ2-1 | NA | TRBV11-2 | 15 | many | CASSLDRLAGNEQFF | TGTGCCAGCAGCTTAGATCGGCTAGCTGGGAATGAGCAGTTCTTC
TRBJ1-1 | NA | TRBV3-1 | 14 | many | CASSHGEMNTEAFF | TGTGCCAGCAGCCATGGGGAGATGAACACTGAAGCTTTCTTT
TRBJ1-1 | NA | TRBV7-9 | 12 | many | CASSRMGGEAFF | TGTGCCAGCAGCCGAATGGGGGGCGAAGCTTTCTTT
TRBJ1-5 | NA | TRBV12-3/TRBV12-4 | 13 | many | CASSPGGWQPQHF | TGTGCCAGCAGTCCCGGAGGGTGGCAGCCCCAGCATTTT